The 9 T cell receptor beta chains below were found in one sample sequenced in a study of CD8+CD57+ T cells in acquired aplastic anemia. The use of genomic DNA as template underpinned the TCR beta VDJ and CDR3 profiling. TCRdb itself ran the reads through MiXCR, one entry per CDR3 protein. In the table there are fewer than 250,000 distinct CDR3 sequences, around half of which are singletons. The sequenced sample was sorted CD4+, CD8+, or CD8+CD57+ T cells (not recorded which) from PBMCs. Receptor source: a human donor in good health, serving as a control.

DNA for the CDR3: TGCAGTGCTGGCCGGGACAGGAGCTCCTACGAGCAGTACTTC. Encoded protein: CSAGRDRSSYEQYF. This chain joins TRBV20-1 and TRBJ2-7; 8 positions match TRBD1. The CDR3 totals 14 residues. Trimming took 5 bases from V and 0 from J; bases not matched to a gene: 6. The germline V gene has CDR1 DFQATT and CDR2 SNEGSKA (reference sequence).

This clonotype was seen many times. The chain carries TRBV2 and TRBJ1-2; D call uncertain. V dropped 7 bases and J dropped 8 bases, with 17 bases sitting between them. Germline CDR1 SNHLY, CDR2 FYNNEI. CDR3 length equals 13 residues. In DNA, the CDR3 is TGTGCCAGCATAGGAGGGAATGGAGGGGGCTACACCTTC. Protein sequence: CASIGGNGGGYTF.

The chain employs TRBV10-3 and TRBJ2-3, with D possibly TRBD2 on 6 matching bases. The CDR3 runs 15 residues. Germline V gene lookup returns CDR1 ENHRY and CDR2 SYGVKD. The V end lost 6 bases, the J end lost 5 bases, and 18 bases lay between the germline ends. The CDR3 loop is CAIRPMGGLGDTQYF. The CDR3, as DNA: TGTGCCATCAGACCTATGGGGGGATTGGGAGATACGCAGTATTTT.

This chain connects TRBV25-1 to TRBJ1-2; 8 bases align to TRBD1. The CDR3 has 15 residues. Trimming cost V 1 base and J 6 bases; bases outside gene matches: 7. Germline CDR1 is MGHDK and CDR2 is SYGVNS. CDR3 sequence: CASSELDRASDGYTF. DNA of the CDR3: TGTGCCAGCAGTGAATTGGACAGGGCTTCGGATGGCTACACCTTC.

The CDR3: CASSASVGVADQPQHF. The CDR3, as DNA: TGTGCCAGCAGTGCCTCCGTGGGGGTAGCAGATCAGCCCCAGCATTTT. This chain uses TRBV25-1 with TRBJ1-5; D is possibly TRBD1 (5 bases). Germline values: CDR1 MGHDK, CDR2 SYGVNS. There are 16 residues in the CDR3. Trimming shortened V by 4 bases and J by 5 bases, and 18 bases separated the two germline ends.

The rearrangement joins TRBV30 to TRBJ1-4, with 7 bases matching TRBD1. V was clipped by 2 bases and J by 3 bases; unmatched bases: 3. The CDR3 is 14 amino acids. The germline V gene has CDR1 GTSNPN and CDR2 SVGIG (reference sequence). Here the CDR3 reads CAWSLGQPNEKLFF. The CDR3 DNA reads TGTGCCTGGAGTCTGGGACAGCCTAATGAAAAACTGTTTTTT.

The chain employs TRBV20-1 and TRBJ2-5; weak D call: TRBD1 (6 bases). This CDR3 is 13 amino acids long. The germline V gene encodes CDR1 DFQATT and CDR2 SNEGSKA (reference sequence). Trimming shortened V by 0 bases and J by 5 bases, and 10 bases separated the two germline ends. The CDR3 nucleotides are TGCAGTGCTAGAGACCCAGGGGCGGAGACCCAGTACTTC. This codes for CSARDPGAETQYF.

This clonotype has just one count. The junction does not match germline at one end; this may be a read error. The genes are TRBV7-2 and TRBJ2-3; 9 bases align to TRBD1. The germline V gene has CDR1 SGHTA and CDR2 FQGNSA. This CDR3 is built from 9 residues. In DNA form, the CDR3 reads TGTGCCAGCAGCTCCGGACAGGGGTGG. This translates into CASSSGQGW.

This sequence joins TRBV27 and TRBJ2-7, with a possible D match to TRBD2 (5 bases). Germline V gives CDR1 MNHEY, CDR2 SMNVEV (reference sequence). V was pared by 2 bases and J by 6 bases, with 26 bases between. The CDR3 is made up of 18 amino acids. The CDR3 protein is CASSLSPQRSAGNPEQYF. The CDR3 DNA reads as TGTGCCAGCAGTTTAAGCCCCCAAAGGTCGGCGGGCAACCCCGAGCAGTACTTC.